The 28 T cell receptor beta chains listed next were all sequenced from one sample in a study of blood T cell repertoires in COVID-19. Profiled with immunoSEQ multiplex PCR; TCRdb holds only in-frame clones, not every one. This table holds about 130,000 clones, around 84% found once. Sequencing was performed on PBMCs or T cells enriched from blood (not recorded which). The receptor set was obtained from a man aged 40-55 years with acute COVID-19.

This clone has only a few counts. The chain employs TRBV19 and TRBJ1-6, with 7 bases that match TRBD1. The CDR3 sequence is 15 residues long. V dropped 4 bases and J dropped 8; count of bases not matched to a gene: 8. Germline V gene data show CDR1 as LNHDA and CDR2 as SQIVND (reference sequence). DNA for the CDR3: TGTGCCAGTAGTACCTCGTGGACAGGTTATTCACCCCTCCACTTT. Translating gives CASSTSWTGYSPLHF.

This sequence joins TRBV19 and TRBJ1-2; D remains ambiguous. The germline V gene encodes CDR1 LNHDA and CDR2 SQIVND (reference sequence). The CDR3 is made up of 15 amino acids. Trimming left V 1 base short and J 8 bases short, with 17 bases between. The CDR3 is CASSIVAWSTEGYTF. The CDR3 region has the DNA TGTGCCAGTAGTATAGTCGCTTGGTCGACGGAGGGCTACACCTTC.

The table lists this clone with a count of one. The chain has TRBV9 and TRBJ2-3; 10 nucleotides match TRBD2. The junction had 9 bases not matched to a gene; V was cut back by 2 bases and J by 6 bases. Germline-derived CDR1 and CDR2 are SGDLS and YYNGEE. The CDR3 covers 16 residues. CDR3 in DNA: TGTGCCAGCAGCGTCGGCAGCGGGGGGGCAGGGGATACGCAGTATTTT. This gives the protein CASSVGSGGAGDTQYF.

The chain joins TRBV28 to TRBJ1-1; TRBD1 matches at 8 bases. The germline V gene has CDR1 MDHEN and CDR2 SYDVKM. The V and J ends lost 4 bases and 0 bases, in that order; junction bases with no gene match: 4. The CDR3 length is 15 residues. This CDR3 is CASSSRDRMNTEAFF. In nucleotides, the CDR3 is TGTGCCAGCAGTTCCCGGGACAGGATGAACACTGAAGCTTTCTTT.

The table lists this clone with a count of one. J is TRBJ2-3 and V is TRBV28; tentatively, D is TRBD1 (8 bases). Per germline, CDR1 MDHEN and CDR2 SYDVKM. V was pared by 1 base and J by 3 bases, with 17 bases between. The length of the CDR3 is 17 residues. The CDR3 region is CASSLLPDREGTDTQYF. As DNA, the CDR3 is TGTGCCAGCAGTTTATTGCCGGACAGGGAGGGGACAGATACGCAGTATTTT.

The chain links TRBV10-3 to TRBJ1-2, with D possibly matching TRBD1 (5 bases). V shed 3 bases and J shed 0 bases, with 8 bases lying between them. The CDR3 spans 14 residues. Germline lookup yields CDR1 ENHRY and CDR2 SYGVKD. The CDR3 is CAISDGGSNYGYTF. CDR3 in DNA: TGTGCCATCAGTGACGGGGGATCTAACTATGGCTACACCTTC.

This clone has only a few counts. V gene TRBV4-1 combines with J gene TRBJ2-7; D is uncertain. This CDR3 region has 13 residues. The germline gives CDR1 MGHRA, CDR2 YSYEKL. The V gene lost 1 base and the J gene lost 4 bases, with 8 bases spanning the gap. CDR3: CASSQGPDYEQYF. The CDR3 DNA sequence: TGCGCCAGCAGCCAAGGCCCAGATTACGAGCAGTACTTC.

The rearrangement joins TRBV7-6 to TRBJ2-5; weak D call: TRBD2 (5 bases). Trimming took off 3 bases at V and 3 bases at J, with 14 bases between the two ends. Per the germline V gene, CDR1 is SGHVS and CDR2 is FNYEAQ. This CDR3 has 15 residues. The CDR3 bases are TGTGCCAGCAGCTTTTCGGGGTTGAGCGAAGAGACCCAGTACTTC. It codes for CASSFSGLSEETQYF.

The CDR3 coding sequence is TGTGCCAGCAGTTGGGGGCAGGGCTATGGCTACACCTTC. Protein product: CASSWGQGYGYTF. J is TRBJ1-2 and V is TRBV28, with TRBD1 as a possible D gene (6 bases). V was pared by 4 bases and J by 4 bases, with 10 bases between. In germline, CDR1 is MDHEN, CDR2 SYDVKM. CDR3 length: 13 residues.

The chain is built from TRBV9 and TRBJ1-4; a possible D gene is TRBD1 (5 bases). The CDR3 spans 16 residues. The germline V gene has CDR1 SGDLS and CDR2 YYNGEE. Trimming shortened V by 4 bases and J by 7 bases, and 20 bases separated the two germline ends. The CDR3 sequence: CASSRRGVEKAEKLFF. CDR3 DNA sequence: TGTGCCAGCAGCCGGCGGGGGGTGGAGAAAGCTGAAAAACTGTTTTTT.

The genes are TRBV18 and TRBJ1-3; D is possibly TRBD1 (6 bases). Looked up from germline, CDR1 is KGHSH and CDR2 is LQKENI. V lost 6 bases and J lost 0, with 12 bases in between. There are 15 residues in the CDR3. The CDR3: CASSLEGGSGNTIYF. The CDR3 bases are TGTGCCAGCTCCTTGGAAGGGGGCTCTGGAAACACCATATATTTT.

The chain employs TRBV2 and TRBJ1-2; maybe TRBD1 (6 bases). Germline loops: CDR1 SNHLY, CDR2 FYNNEI. The CDR3 is 12 residues long. This CDR3 reads CAGTPANYGYTF. The CDR3 region has the DNA TGTGCGGGGACACCGGCTAACTATGGCTACACCTTC.

There are a few counts of this clone. V usage is TRBV11-2 and J usage is TRBJ2-7; TRBD2 agrees at 10 bases. CDR1 is SGHAT and CDR2 is FQNNGV in the germline V gene. The junction had 6 bases not matched to a gene; V was cut back by 5 bases and J by 2 bases. The CDR3 runs 15 residues. Written as DNA, the CDR3 is TGTGCCAGCAGCCTCGGACTAGCGGAGCCCTACGAGCAGTACTTC. Residues: CASSLGLAEPYEQYF.

The chain combines TRBV23-1 with TRBJ1-4; D remains ambiguous. TRBV23-1 has ORF status, its function being uncertain. With 3 bases removed from V and 5 bases from J, the gap between germline ends came to 13 bases. The CDR3 sequence is 15 residues long. The CDR3 coding sequence is TGCGCCAGCAGTCATGGGAAGCGGGTCAATGAAAAACTGTTTTTT. Translated: CASSHGKRVNEKLFF.

This clone was seen a single time. This chain joins TRBV3-1 (or the pseudogene TRBV3-2) and TRBJ2-3, with D perhaps TRBD2 (5 bases). V was pared by 3 bases and J by 6 bases, with 13 bases between. Germline V gives CDR1 LGHDT, CDR2 YNNKEL (reference sequence). The length of the CDR3 is 14 residues. CDR3 region: CASSQSTNVDTQYF. DNA of the CDR3: TGTGCCAGCAGCCAGTCGACTAACGTGGATACGCAGTATTTT.

The chain combines TRBV7-2 with TRBJ1-5; 8 bases align to TRBD1. There are 15 residues in the CDR3. Trimming cost V 8 bases and J 0 bases; bases outside gene matches: 6. Germline lookup yields CDR1 SGHTA and CDR2 FQGNSA. The CDR3 reads CASATGVYSNQPQHF. CDR3 nucleotide sequence: TGTGCCAGCGCGACAGGGGTTTATAGCAATCAGCCCCAGCATTTT.

This sequence joins TRBV3-1 (or the pseudogene TRBV3-2) and TRBJ1-2, with TRBD1 matching 8 bases. The germline gives CDR1 LGHDT, CDR2 YNNKEL (reference sequence). The CDR3 is 15 residues long. Trimming at V came to 4 bases and at J to 2 bases, leaving 6 bases not matched to a gene. CDR3 in amino acids: CASSPWTGRNYGYTF. The CDR3 nucleotides read TGTGCCAGCAGCCCTTGGACAGGGCGAAACTATGGCTACACCTTC.

The CDR3: CASSIRGTGELFF. CDR3 nucleotide sequence: TGTGCCAGCAGCATAAGGGGGACCGGGGAGCTGTTTTTT. This sequence joins TRBV27 and TRBJ2-2, with D tentatively TRBD1 (6 bases). V was shortened by 6 bases and J by 5 bases, with 10 bases between the two germline ends. This CDR3 region has 13 residues. Germline V gene sequence: CDR1 MNHEY, CDR2 SMNVEV (reference sequence).

Only a few counts were recorded for this clone. The J gene is TRBJ2-1, the V gene TRBV7-9; TRBD2 matches at 9 bases. Germline V gene lookup returns CDR1 SEHNR and CDR2 FQNEAQ (reference sequence). The CDR3 runs 17 residues. V lost 1 base, J lost 8 bases, and 12 bases stayed unmatched. CDR3 sequence (DNA): TGTGCCAGCAGCTTAGTTCTCATAGCGGGAGAGCACTATGAGCAGTTCTTC. The encoded protein is CASSLVLIAGEHYEQFF. The entire variable domain, with the rest obtained from reference TRBV7-9 and TRBJ2-1, is as follows: DTGVSQNPRHKITKRGQNVTFRCDPISEHNRLYWYRQTLGQGPEFLTYFQNEAQLEKSRLLSDRFSAERPKGSFSTLEIQRTEQGDSAMYLCASSLVLIAGEHYEQFFGPGTRLTVL.

The chain is built from TRBV10-1 and TRBJ2-3; 10 bases agree with TRBD2. Germline values: CDR1 WNHNN, CDR2 SYGVQD (reference sequence). The CDR3 extends over 14 amino acids. Losses at the gene ends were 3 bases for V and 4 bases for J; bases not matched to a gene: 1. CDR3 protein: CASSDSGGSDTQYF. As DNA, the CDR3 is TGCGCCAGCAGTGATAGCGGGGGGTCAGATACGCAGTATTTT.

The genes are TRBV2 and TRBJ1-1; 9 nucleotides agree with TRBD1. Germline V gene sequence: CDR1 SNHLY, CDR2 FYNNEI. The J segment lost 7 bases and the V segment lost 7 bases, leaving 7 bases of the junction unmatched. The CDR3 has 13 amino acids. In DNA form, the CDR3 reads TGTGCCAGCACCTCTACAGGGGGCGTTGAAGCTTTCTTT. Its protein is CASTSTGGVEAFF.

This clone was seen only a few times. This chain links TRBV3-1 (or the pseudogene TRBV3-2) with TRBJ1-6, with D uncertain. The germline CDR1 and CDR2 sequences are LGHDT and YNNKEL (reference sequence). This CDR3 contains 14 residues. Trimming pared 5 bases from V and 3 bases from J, leaving 8 bases between. The DNA of the CDR3 is TGTGCCAGCAGCTTTACAGACTATAATTCACCCCTCCACTTT. Translation gives CASSFTDYNSPLHF.

V usage is TRBV14 and J usage is TRBJ1-1; a weak D match, TRBD1 (5 bases). Germline V gives CDR1 SGHDN, CDR2 FVKESK. The CDR3 contains 15 residues. Trimming removed 2 bases from V and 3 bases from J, with 13 bases in between. The CDR3 region is CASSQYYFRDTEAFF. The CDR3 nucleotides read TGTGCCAGCAGCCAATATTATTTCAGGGACACTGAAGCTTTCTTT.

In this sample, this clone turned up once. Within the sample, other DNA sequences also encode this same CDR3. The chain is built from TRBV5-1 and TRBJ2-3; D is unresolved. The germline V gene encodes CDR1 SGHRS and CDR2 YFSETQ. CDR3 length equals 16 residues. Trimming removed 0 bases from V and 0 bases from J, with 11 bases in between. The CDR3 coding sequence is TGCGCCAGCAGCTTGGCCGGGTTTGCTAGCACAGATACGCAGTATTTT. It specifies CASSLAGFASTDTQYF.

The chain recombines TRBV4-2 with TRBJ1-5; 8 bases fit TRBD1. CDR3 length: 17 residues. Losses at the gene ends were 1 base for V and 6 bases for J; bases not matched to a gene: 11. CDR1 and CDR2 (germline): LGHNA, YNFKEQ. The CDR3 sequence is CASSQAFSQGAGQPQHF. CDR3 DNA: TGTGCCAGCAGCCAAGCTTTCAGCCAGGGGGCGGGTCAGCCCCAGCATTTT.

This rearrangement joins TRBV18 to TRBJ1-1; no reliable D call. V was cut by 6 bases and J by 1 base, with 9 bases left in between. CDR3 size: 13 residues. CDR1 and CDR2 (germline): KGHSH, LQKENI. The CDR3 coding sequence is TGTGCCAGCTCGTCCGGGAAGAACACTGAAGCTTTCTTT. Its translation is CASSSGKNTEAFF.

This clone was seen a few times. This rearrangement joins TRBV7-3 to TRBJ2-2, with TRBD2 as a possible D gene (6 bases). Germline-derived CDR1 and CDR2 are SGHTA and FQGTGA. V shed 5 bases and J shed 0 bases, with 10 bases lying between them. This CDR3 comprises 15 residues. The CDR3 reads CASSLGLTNTGELFF. As DNA, the CDR3 is TGTGCCAGCAGCCTGGGACTTACGAACACCGGGGAGCTGTTTTTT.

The V call is TRBV28, the J call TRBJ2-7; unclear D gene. Germline assignment: CDR1 MDHEN and CDR2 SYDVKM. Trimming left V 3 bases short and J 6 bases short, with 15 bases between. This CDR3 comprises 14 residues. The DNA of the CDR3 is TGTGCCAGCAGTTTTCCGCCCCCGAGGAGCGAGCAGTACTTC. Protein sequence: CASSFPPPRSEQYF.